This T cell receptor (beta chain) was recovered during a study of CD8 T cells in Susac syndrome. Random hexamers were used to reverse transcribe roughly 0.5 to 1 ug of RNA. TCRdb re-analysed the immunoSEQ multiplex PCR reads in MiXCR, keeping a single row per CDR3 protein. The table lists 170,000 or so distinct CDR3 sequences, approximately 94% of them singletons. The V gene's germline CDR1 is LNHNV and CDR2 YYDKDF (reference sequence). The V segment lost 8 bases and the J segment 8 bases; nucleotides outside the gene matches: 6. This CDR3 spans 12 amino acids. The rearrangement uses TRBV15 and TRBJ2-1; 7 bases line up with TRBD1. The clonotype comes from a human donor with Susac syndrome. The sequenced sample consisted of CD4+ T cells from PBMCs. CDR3 region: CATWDSRDEQFF. The DNA of the CDR3 is TGTGCCACCTGGGACAGCCGCGATGAGCAGTTCTTC.